Below, 8 T cell receptor beta chains from the same sample are listed, as sequenced in a study of CD8+CD57+ T cells in acquired aplastic anemia. Genomic DNA, the template, was used for profiling of the TCR beta VDJ and CDR3. One entry per CDR3 protein results from TCRdb running MiXCR on the reads. This sample has around 190,000 distinct CDR3 sequences, with 45% to 60% found just once. It was patients with CD8+CD57+ cell expansion by flow cytometry who were chosen for sequencing. Sequencing was done on a sample of sorted CD4+, CD8+, or CD8+CD57+ T cells (not recorded which) from PBMCs. These receptors were taken from a human donor with aplastic anemia.

In its sample, this clonotype was seen many times. The chain uses TRBV10-2 and TRBJ2-3, with a weak D call TRBD2 (7 bases). The CDR3 covers 15 residues. Trimming stripped 7 bases from V and 5 bases from J, with 19 bases between. The germline CDR1 and CDR2 sequences are WSHSY and SAAADI. The CDR3 loop is CASNWGGREGDTQYF. The CDR3 DNA is TGCGCCAGCAATTGGGGGGGCAGGGAGGGAGATACGCAGTATTTT.

A single count supports this clonotype. The V gene is TRBV4-2, the J gene TRBJ1-4; TRBD1 matches 8 bases. After removal of 4 bases from V and 5 bases from J, the junction contained 9 bases not matched to a gene. The CDR3 length is 16 residues. Germline CDR1 reads LGHNA; CDR2 reads YNFKEQ. CDR3 DNA: TGTGCCAGCAGCCCCACAGGGGGACGGACAAATGAAAAACTGTTTTTT. This codes for CASSPTGGRTNEKLFF.

The V gene is TRBV14, the J gene TRBJ1-1; D is unresolved. Germline-derived CDR1 and CDR2 are SGHDN and FVKESK. There are 11 residues in the CDR3. V was cut by 8 bases and J by 4 bases, with 8 bases left in between. The CDR3 loop is CASSLTTEAFF. The CDR3 bases are TGTGCCAGCTCCTTAACCACTGAAGCTTTCTTT. Using reference TRBV14 and TRBJ1-1 for the parts outside the CDR3, the full variable domain is EAGVTQFPSHSVIEKGQTVTLRCDPISGHDNLYWYRRVMGKEIKFLLHFVKESKQDESGMPNNRFLAERTGGTYSTLKVQPAELEDSGVYFCASSLTTEAFFGQGTRLTVV.

This clonotype has just a few counts. Here the CDR3 reads CASRGPNYGYTF. The CDR3 DNA follows: TGTGCCAGCAGAGGCCCCAACTATGGCTACACCTTC. The chain links TRBV25-1 to TRBJ1-2; D not resolved. This CDR3 region has 12 residues. Germline loops: CDR1 MGHDK, CDR2 SYGVNS. V dropped 6 bases and J dropped 2 bases, with 7 bases sitting between them.

This clonotype came up once. The chain carries TRBV7-9 and TRBJ1-1, with D uncertain. V lost 3 bases and J 4 bases, leaving 12 bases between the germline ends. The germline CDR1 and CDR2 sequences are SEHNR and FQNEAQ (reference sequence). The CDR3 has 14 amino acids. The CDR3 loop is CASSLENSRTEAFF. Here the CDR3 DNA reads TGTGCCAGCAGCTTGGAAAACTCGCGCACTGAAGCTTTCTTT.

The chain recombines TRBV3-1 with TRBJ1-1, with D perhaps TRBD1 (5 bases). The germline V and J ends were trimmed by 5 bases and 5 bases, with 15 bases remaining between them. Germline V gene data show CDR1 as LGHDT and CDR2 as YNNKEL (reference sequence). This CDR3 spans 14 amino acids. CDR3 sequence: CASSSRVGETEAFF. In DNA, the CDR3 is TGTGCCAGCAGCTCAAGAGTAGGGGAGACTGAAGCTTTCTTT.

The CDR3 spells CASSSQGNVEQFF. As DNA, the CDR3 is TGTGCCAGCAGCTCACAGGGTAATGTTGAGCAGTTCTTC. The rearrangement links TRBV11-3 to TRBJ2-1; weak D call: TRBD1 (6 bases). Germline assignment: CDR1 SGHNT and CDR2 YENEEA. With 4 bases removed from V and 9 bases from J, the gap between germline ends came to 13 bases. The CDR3 runs 13 residues.

The V gene is TRBV5-1, the J gene TRBJ1-1; TRBD1 matches at 7 bases. With V trimmed by 0 bases and J by 3 bases, 5 bases remained unmatched. The V gene's germline CDR1 is SGHRS and CDR2 YFSETQ. The CDR3 consists of 15 residues. The CDR3 is CASSLGQGPDTEAFF. The DNA of the CDR3 is TGCGCCAGCAGCTTGGGACAGGGACCTGACACTGAAGCTTTCTTT. The full variable domain, its missing parts supplied by reference TRBV5-1 and TRBJ1-1, is KAGVTQTPRYLIKTRGQQVTLSCSPISGHRSVSWYQQTPGQGLQFLFEYFSETQRNKGNFPGRFSGRQFSNSRSEMNVSTLELGDSALYLCASSLGQGPDTEAFFGQGTRLTVV.